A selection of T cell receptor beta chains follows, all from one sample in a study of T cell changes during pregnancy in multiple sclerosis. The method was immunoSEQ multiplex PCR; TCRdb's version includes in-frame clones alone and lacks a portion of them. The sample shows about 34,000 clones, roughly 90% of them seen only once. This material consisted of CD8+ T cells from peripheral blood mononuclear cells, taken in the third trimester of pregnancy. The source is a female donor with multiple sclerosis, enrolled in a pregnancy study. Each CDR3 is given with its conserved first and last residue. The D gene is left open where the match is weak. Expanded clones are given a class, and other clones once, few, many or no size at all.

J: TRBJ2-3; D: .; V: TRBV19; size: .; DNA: TGTGCCAGTACCCCCGTGGGGGCTCGCACAGATACGCAGTATTTT; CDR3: CASTPVGARTDTQYF
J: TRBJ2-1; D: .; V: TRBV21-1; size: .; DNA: TGTGCCAGCAGCACAGGCACCACCCCCAAGCAGGGCAATGAGCAGTTCTTC; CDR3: CASSTGTTPKQGNEQFF
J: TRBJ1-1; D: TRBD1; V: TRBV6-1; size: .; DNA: TGTGCCAGTGGACAGGGCATCATGAACACTGAAGCTTTCTTT; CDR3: CASGQGIMNTEAFF
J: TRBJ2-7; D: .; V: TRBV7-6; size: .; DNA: TGTGCCAGCAGCTCCTCGGGGACAAGCTCCTACGAGCAGTACTTC; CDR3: CASSSSGTSSYEQYF
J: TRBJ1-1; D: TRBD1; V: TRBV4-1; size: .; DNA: TGCGCCAGCAGCCAAGTCCCGGGACAGGGGGTTGAAGCTTTCTTT; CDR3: CASSQVPGQGVEAFF
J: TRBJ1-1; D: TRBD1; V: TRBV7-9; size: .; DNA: TGTGCCAGCAGCTTGCCGGGACAGGGGGCAGAAACTGAAGCTTTCTTT; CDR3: CASSLPGQGAETEAFF
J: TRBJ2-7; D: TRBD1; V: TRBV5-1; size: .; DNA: TGCGCCAGCAGCGTCCAACAGGGGGCCGACGAGCAGTACTTC; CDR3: CASSVQQGADEQYF
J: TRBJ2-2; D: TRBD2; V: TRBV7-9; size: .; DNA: TGTGCCAGCAGCTCCCGTAGTAGCGGGGGGGTAAACACCGGGGAGCTGTTTTTT; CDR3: CASSSRSSGGVNTGELFF
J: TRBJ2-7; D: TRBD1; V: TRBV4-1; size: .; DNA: TGCGCCAGCAGCCAGTCCCCGGGACAGGGTCCCTACGAGCAGTACTTC; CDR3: CASSQSPGQGPYEQYF
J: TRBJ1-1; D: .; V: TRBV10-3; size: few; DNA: TGTGCCATCAGTGACGCGATCACTGAAGCTTTCTTT; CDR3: CAISDAITEAFF
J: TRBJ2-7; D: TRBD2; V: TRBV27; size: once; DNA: TGTGCCAGCAGTTTAGCGGGGGGGCCCTACGAGCAGTACTTC; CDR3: CASSLAGGPYEQYF
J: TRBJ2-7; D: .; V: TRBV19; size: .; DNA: TGTGCCAGTAGTATGGGGCTAGACTACGAGCAGTACTTC; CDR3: CASSMGLDYEQYF
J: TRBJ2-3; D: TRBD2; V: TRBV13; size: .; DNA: TGTGCCAGCAGCCACCTAGCGGGGGGCACAGATACGCAGTATTTT; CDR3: CASSHLAGGTDTQYF
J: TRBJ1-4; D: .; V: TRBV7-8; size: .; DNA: TGTGCCAGCAGCTTAGCGCGGGCAGGGGACGAACTGTTTTTT; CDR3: CASSLARAGDELFF
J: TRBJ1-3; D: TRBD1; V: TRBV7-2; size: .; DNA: TGTGCCAGCAGCTACCCGGGACAGCCCATCGGAAACACCATATATTTT; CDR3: CASSYPGQPIGNTIYF
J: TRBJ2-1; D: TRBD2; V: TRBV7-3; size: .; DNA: TGTGCCAGCAGCCGCGCGGGGACTAGCGGATACAATGAGCAGTTCTTC; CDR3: CASSRAGTSGYNEQFF
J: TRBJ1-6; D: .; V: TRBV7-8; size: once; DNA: TGTGCCAGCACCTGGGAGGGAGATTCACCCCTCCACTTT; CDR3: CASTWEGDSPLHF
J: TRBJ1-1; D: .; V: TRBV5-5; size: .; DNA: TGTGCCAGCAGTCAATCCCCGGGGGGGAACACTGAAGCTTTCTTT; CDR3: CASSQSPGGNTEAFF
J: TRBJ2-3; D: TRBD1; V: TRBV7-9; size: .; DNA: TGTGCCAGCAGCTTAGGGGGACAGGGACGCGATACGCAGTATTTT; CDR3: CASSLGGQGRDTQYF
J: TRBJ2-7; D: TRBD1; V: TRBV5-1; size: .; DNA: TGCGCCAGCAGCCCGGGGACAGGGGGCTCCTACGAGCAGTACTTC; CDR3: CASSPGTGGSYEQYF
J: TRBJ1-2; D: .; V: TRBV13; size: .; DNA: TGTGCCAGCAGCGAAGCGGGGGGGGCCGACACCAACTATGGCTACACCTTC; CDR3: CASSEAGGADTNYGYTF
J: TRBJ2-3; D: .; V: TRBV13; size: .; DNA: TGTGCCAGCAGCTTACCTACCTCAGGGGATACGCAGTATTTT; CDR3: CASSLPTSGDTQYF
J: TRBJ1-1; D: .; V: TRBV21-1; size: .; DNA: TGTGCCAGCAGCAAAGCGCAGGATCTTAACACTGAAGCTTTCTTT; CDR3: CASSKAQDLNTEAFF
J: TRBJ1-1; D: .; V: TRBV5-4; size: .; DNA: TGTGCCAGCAGCTTGCCAGGAGGTGAGGGCACTGAAGCTTTCTTT; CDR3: CASSLPGGEGTEAFF
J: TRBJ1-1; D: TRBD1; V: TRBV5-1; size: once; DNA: TGCGCCAGCAACCCAGGGACAGTGAACACTGAAGCTTTCTTT; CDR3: CASNPGTVNTEAFF
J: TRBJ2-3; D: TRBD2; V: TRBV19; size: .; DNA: TGTGCCAGTAGTGCCGCTAGCGGGGGCGATACGCAGTATTTT; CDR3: CASSAASGGDTQYF
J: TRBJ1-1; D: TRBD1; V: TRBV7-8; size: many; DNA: TGTGCCAGCAGCTCATCCGGGACAGGAACTGAAGCTTTCTTT; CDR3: CASSSSGTGTEAFF
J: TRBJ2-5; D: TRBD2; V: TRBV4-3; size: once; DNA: TGCGCCAGCAGCCTCGGGTCGGTAGCGGGGGGATCAGAGACCCAGTACTTC; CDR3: CASSLGSVAGGSETQYF
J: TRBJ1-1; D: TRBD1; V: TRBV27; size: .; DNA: TGTGCCAGCAGTGCACCCGGGACAGGGGTGGGTGAAGCTTTCTTT; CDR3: CASSAPGTGVGEAFF
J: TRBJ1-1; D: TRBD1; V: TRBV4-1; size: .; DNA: TGCGCCAGCAGCCAAATTGGGACAGGTGGGACTGAAGCTTTCTTT; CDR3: CASSQIGTGGTEAFF
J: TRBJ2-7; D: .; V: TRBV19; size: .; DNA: TGTGCCAGTAGTATGGGGGGGCCCGCGTACGAGCAGTACTTC; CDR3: CASSMGGPAYEQYF
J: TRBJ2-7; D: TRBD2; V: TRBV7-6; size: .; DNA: TGTGCCAGCAGCTTGGCAAGGACTAGCGGGGGGAGTTATGGGGAGCAGTACTTC; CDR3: CASSLARTSGGSYGEQYF
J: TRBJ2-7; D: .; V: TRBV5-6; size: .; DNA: TGTGCCAGCAGCTTGGTCGCAGGGGCGTGGGAGCAGTACTTC; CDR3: CASSLVAGAWEQYF
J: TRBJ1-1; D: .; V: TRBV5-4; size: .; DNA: TGTGCCAGCATCGGAGAAATGAACACTGAAGCTTTCTTT; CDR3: CASIGEMNTEAFF
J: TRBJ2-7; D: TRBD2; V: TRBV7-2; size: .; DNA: TGTGCCAGCAGCGGGACTAGCGGCGTCTCCTACGAGCAGTACTTC; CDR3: CASSGTSGVSYEQYF
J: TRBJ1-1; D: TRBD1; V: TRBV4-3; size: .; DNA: TGCGCCAGCAGCCGCACAGGGGACTACACTGAAGCTTTCTTT; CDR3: CASSRTGDYTEAFF
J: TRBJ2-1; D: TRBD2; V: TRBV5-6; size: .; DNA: TGTGCCAGCAGCTGGGGGACTAGCGGGGAGTCCTACAATGAGCAGTTCTTC; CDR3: CASSWGTSGESYNEQFF
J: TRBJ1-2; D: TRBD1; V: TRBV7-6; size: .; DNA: TGTGCCAGCAGCTTATCCCCCTCCTCACAGGGGGGCGGCTACACCTTC; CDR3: CASSLSPSSQGGGYTF
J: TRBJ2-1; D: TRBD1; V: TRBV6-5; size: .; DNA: TGTGCCAGCAGTTACGTTGGACAGGGGATCAATGAGCAGTTCTTC; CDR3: CASSYVGQGINEQFF
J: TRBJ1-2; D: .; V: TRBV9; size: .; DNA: TGTGCCAGCAGCGTAGAGGCAATTTCGGGATACGGCTACACCTTC; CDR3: CASSVEAISGYGYTF
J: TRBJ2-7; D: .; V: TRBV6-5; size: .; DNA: TGTGCCAGCATCCCCGCCCGGGGTACCTCCCACGAGCAGTACTTC; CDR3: CASIPARGTSHEQYF
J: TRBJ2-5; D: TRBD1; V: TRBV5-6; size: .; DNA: TGTGCCAGCAGTTCTGACAGGGGGCGAGAGACCCAGTACTTC; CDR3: CASSSDRGRETQYF
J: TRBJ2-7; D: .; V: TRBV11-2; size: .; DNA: TGTGCCAGCAGCTTAGAGTTTACAGGCTACGAGCAGTACTTC; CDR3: CASSLEFTGYEQYF
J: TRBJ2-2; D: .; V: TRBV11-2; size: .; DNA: TGTGCCAGCAGCTTAGGGACAACCGGGGAGCTGTTTTTT; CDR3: CASSLGTTGELFF
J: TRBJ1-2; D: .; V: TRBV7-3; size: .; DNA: TGTGCCAGCAGCCCCGGGGGGCGAGGCCATGGCTACACCTTC; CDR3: CASSPGGRGHGYTF
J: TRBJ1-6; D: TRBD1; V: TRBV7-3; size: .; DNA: TGTGCCAGCAGCCTGACAGGGGGATATAATTCACCCCTCCACTTT; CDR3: CASSLTGGYNSPLHF
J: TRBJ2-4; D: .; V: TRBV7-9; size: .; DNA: TGTGCCAGCAGCTTAATCCAGGCCAAAAACATTCAGTACTTC; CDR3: CASSLIQAKNIQYF
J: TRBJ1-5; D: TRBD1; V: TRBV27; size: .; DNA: TGTGCCAGCTCCAGGGGGTCTAATCAGCCCCAGCATTTT; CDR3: CASSRGSNQPQHF
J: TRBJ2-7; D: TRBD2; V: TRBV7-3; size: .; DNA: TGTGCCAGCAGCTTAACCCTCCTCGGTACTAGCGGGACATACGAGCAGTACTTC; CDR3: CASSLTLLGTSGTYEQYF